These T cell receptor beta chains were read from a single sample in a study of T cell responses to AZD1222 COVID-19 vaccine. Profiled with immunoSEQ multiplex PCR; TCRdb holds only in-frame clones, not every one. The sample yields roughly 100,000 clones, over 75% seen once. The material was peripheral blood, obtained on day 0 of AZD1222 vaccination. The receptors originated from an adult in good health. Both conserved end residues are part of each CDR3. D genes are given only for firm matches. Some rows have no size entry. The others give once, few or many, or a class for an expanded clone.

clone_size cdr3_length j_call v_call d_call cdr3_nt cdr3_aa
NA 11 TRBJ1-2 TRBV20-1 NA TGCAGTGCTAGTGGGCTTTATGGCTACACCTTC CSASGLYGYTF
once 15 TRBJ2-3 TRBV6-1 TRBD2 TGTGCCAGCAGTGAGGGTAGCGGGCACACAGATACGCAGTATTTT CASSEGSGHTDTQYF
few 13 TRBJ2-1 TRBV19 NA TGTGCCAGTAGTATTGGAGGGTACAATGAGCAGTTCTTC CASSIGGYNEQFF
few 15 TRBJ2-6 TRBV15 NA TGTGCCACCAGCAGAGGAGGGTCTGGGGCCAACGTCCTGACTTTC CATSRGGSGANVLTF
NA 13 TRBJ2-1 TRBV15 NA TGTGCCACCAGCTCAAGGACAGACAATGAGCAGTTCTTC CATSSRTDNEQFF
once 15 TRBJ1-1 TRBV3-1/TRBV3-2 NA TGTGCCAGCAGCCAAGTAGCCAAGATCAACACTGAAGCTTTCTTT CASSQVAKINTEAFF
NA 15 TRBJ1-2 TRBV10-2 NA TGCGCCAGCAGTGAGGCGGCCCAGGGGATCTATGGCTACACCTTC CASSEAAQGIYGYTF
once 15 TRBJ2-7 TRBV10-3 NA TGTGCCATCAGTAAGGTCGGGGCAGGATGGGACGAGCAGTACTTC CAISKVGAGWDEQYF
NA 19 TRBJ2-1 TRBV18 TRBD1 TGTGCCAGCTCACCCCTCCAGCCTGCCGGGACAGGGGGTCGGAATGAGCAGTTCTTC CASSPLQPAGTGGRNEQFF
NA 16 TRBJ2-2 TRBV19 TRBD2 TGTGCCAGTAGGACAGCGGGAGGGCCTCGGACCGGGGAGCTGTTTTTT CASRTAGGPRTGELFF
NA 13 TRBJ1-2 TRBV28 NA TGTGCCAGCACCCCTTCATCTAACTATGGCTACACCTTC CASTPSSNYGYTF
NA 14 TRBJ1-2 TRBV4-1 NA TGCGCCAGCAGCCAAGGCTCAGGGGACTATGGCTACACCTTC CASSQGSGDYGYTF
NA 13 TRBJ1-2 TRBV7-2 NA TGTGCCAGCAGCCCGTGGGATTTTTATGGCTACACCTTC CASSPWDFYGYTF
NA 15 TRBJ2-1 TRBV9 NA TGTGCCAGCAGCGTCACGAGCGGCCACTACAATGAGCAGTTCTTC CASSVTSGHYNEQFF
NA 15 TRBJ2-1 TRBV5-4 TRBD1 TGTGCCAGCAGTATTTGGGACAGCTATTACAATGAGCAGTTCTTC CASSIWDSYYNEQFF
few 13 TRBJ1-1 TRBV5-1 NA TGCGCCAGCAGCGGACAGTCGAACACTGAAGCTTTCTTT CASSGQSNTEAFF
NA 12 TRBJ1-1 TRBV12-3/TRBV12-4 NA TGTGCCAGTCATCGGACGGGCACTGAAGCTTTCTTT CASHRTGTEAFF
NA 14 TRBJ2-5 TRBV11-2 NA TGTGCCAGCAGCTTATGGGGGGCACGGGAGACCCAGTACTTC CASSLWGARETQYF
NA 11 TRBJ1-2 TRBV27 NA TGTGCCAGCAGTTACAACCATGGCTACACCTTC CASSYNHGYTF
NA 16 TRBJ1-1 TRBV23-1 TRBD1 TGCGCCAGCAGTCAAATTGATTCGGGACAGGGTACTGAAGCTTTCTTT CASSQIDSGQGTEAFF
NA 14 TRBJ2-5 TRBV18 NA TGTGCCAGCTCACTGTCTTTACTTGAAGAGACCCAGTACTTC CASSLSLLEETQYF
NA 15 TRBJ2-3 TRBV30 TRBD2 TGTGCCTGGAGTCGTAGCGGGACTCTCACAGATACGCAGTATTTT CAWSRSGTLTDTQYF
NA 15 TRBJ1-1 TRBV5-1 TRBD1 TGCGCCAGCAGCTTGCGACAGGGGATGAACACTGAAGCTTTCTTT CASSLRQGMNTEAFF
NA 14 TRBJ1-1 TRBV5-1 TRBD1 TGCGCCAGCAGCGCCGGGACAGCGAACACTGAAGCTTTCTTT CASSAGTANTEAFF
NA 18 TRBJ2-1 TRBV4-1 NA TGCGCCAGCAGCCAACGGGTAGGTGAGCGGACTAACTACAATGAGCAGTTCTTC CASSQRVGERTNYNEQFF
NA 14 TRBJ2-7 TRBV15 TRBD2 TGTGCCACCAGCCCTCGGGGGGGCCCCTACGAGCAGTACTTC CATSPRGGPYEQYF
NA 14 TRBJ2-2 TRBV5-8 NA TGTGCCAGCAGCTTGGCCTGGGGTACCGGGGAGCTGTTTTTT CASSLAWGTGELFF
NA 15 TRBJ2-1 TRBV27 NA TGTGCCAGCAGTTCGGGGTTGGGGGTATACAATGAGCAGTTCTTC CASSSGLGVYNEQFF
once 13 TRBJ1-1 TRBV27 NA TGTGCCAGTACACAGGGTTTCAACACTGAAGCTTTCTTT CASTQGFNTEAFF
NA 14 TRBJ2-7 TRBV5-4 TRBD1 TGTGCCAGCAGCCATGACAGGGTATCCTACGAGCAGTACTTC CASSHDRVSYEQYF
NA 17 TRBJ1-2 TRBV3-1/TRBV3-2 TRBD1 TGTGCCAGCAGCCCAGGGACAGGGACCCCCACTAACTATGGCTACACCTTC CASSPGTGTPTNYGYTF
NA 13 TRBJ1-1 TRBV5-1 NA TGCGCCAGCAGCTTGTGGGGAGGCACTGAAGCTTTCTTT CASSLWGGTEAFF
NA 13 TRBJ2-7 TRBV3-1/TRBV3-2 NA TGTGCCAGCAGGAACAGACAGGACTACGAGCAGTACTTC CASRNRQDYEQYF
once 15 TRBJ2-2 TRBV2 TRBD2 TGTGCCATCGAGACTAGCGGGAGTGTTACCGGGGAGCTGTTTTTT CAIETSGSVTGELFF
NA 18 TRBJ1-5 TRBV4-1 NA TGCGCCAGCAGCCAAGATGTGTGGGCAGGCCCACTAGATTCGCCCCAGCATTTT CASSQDVWAGPLDSPQHF
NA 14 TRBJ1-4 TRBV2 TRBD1 TGTGCCAGCAGTGGGGACAGGGCTAATGAAAAACTGTTTTTT CASSGDRANEKLFF
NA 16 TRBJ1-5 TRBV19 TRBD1 TGTGCCAGTAGTACCTCCGAGGGGGCCGGCAATCAGCCCCAGCATTTT CASSTSEGAGNQPQHF
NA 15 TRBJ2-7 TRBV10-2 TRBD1 TGCGCCAGCAGTGAAACGGGGACAGGGAGGAGCGAGCAGTACTTC CASSETGTGRSEQYF
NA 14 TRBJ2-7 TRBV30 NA TGTGCCTGGAGTCCGGGCCGGCGATTCTACGAGCAGTACTTC CAWSPGRRFYEQYF
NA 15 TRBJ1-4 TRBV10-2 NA TGCGCCAGCAGTAGACAGGAGGCGACAAATGAAAAACTGTTTTTT CASSRQEATNEKLFF
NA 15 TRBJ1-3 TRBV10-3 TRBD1 TGTGCCATCAGTCTACAGGGGAGCTCTGGAAACACCATATATTTT CAISLQGSSGNTIYF
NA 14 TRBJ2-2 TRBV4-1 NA TGCGCCAGCAGCCAGGGGACTCGAACCGGGGAGCTGTTTTTT CASSQGTRTGELFF
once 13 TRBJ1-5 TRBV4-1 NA TGCGCCAGCAGCCAAGCTCAAGATCAGCCCCAGCATTTT CASSQAQDQPQHF